This T cell receptor (beta chain) was documented in a study of T cells in localized non-small cell lung cancer. Overall study results and limits: Highest T cell clonality was seen in uninvolved adjacent lung, surpassing that measured in tumor.

V gave up 4 bases and J gave up 4 bases, with 10 bases separating them. The CDR3 has 13 residues. Germline CDR1 reads MNHEY; CDR2 reads SVGAGI. The repertoire was sequenced with immunoSEQ multiplex PCR; TCRdb's copy has only in-frame clones and lacks some. The data contain 12,000 or so clones, around 83% of them seen just once; the ten biggest clones take up around a fifth. As for this clone: Its antigen is unidentified.

Sample: peripheral blood, taken before any cancer treatment. V is TRBV6-5 and J is TRBJ1-2; tentative D call: TRBD1 (6 bases). This sequence originates from a male donor at least 60 years old with stage I lung adenocarcinoma. The CDR3 loop is CASSSDRSYGYTF. The CDR3 coding sequence is TGTGCCAGCAGTTCAGACAGGTCCTATGGCTACACCTTC.